Here is one TCR beta chain with its context. At one end the junction does not follow the germline gene, possibly because of a read error. These data are taken from a study of control samples from healthy donors and cancer patients. Produced via immunoSEQ multiplex PCR; TCRdb's table is partial and in-frame only. The sample records 150,000 to 200,000 clones, 96% being singletons. Per germline, CDR1 LGHNA and CDR2 YNFKEQ. The CDR3 contains 14 residues. The TCR sequence derives from a woman between 25 and 40 years old in good health. The sample was blood. The genes are TRBV4-2 and TRBJ1-1; D is ambiguous. The CDR3 sequence is CASSQVDIDTEAFF. The CDR3 DNA follows: TGTGCCAGCAGTCAAGTCGACATAGACACTGAAGCTTTCTTT.